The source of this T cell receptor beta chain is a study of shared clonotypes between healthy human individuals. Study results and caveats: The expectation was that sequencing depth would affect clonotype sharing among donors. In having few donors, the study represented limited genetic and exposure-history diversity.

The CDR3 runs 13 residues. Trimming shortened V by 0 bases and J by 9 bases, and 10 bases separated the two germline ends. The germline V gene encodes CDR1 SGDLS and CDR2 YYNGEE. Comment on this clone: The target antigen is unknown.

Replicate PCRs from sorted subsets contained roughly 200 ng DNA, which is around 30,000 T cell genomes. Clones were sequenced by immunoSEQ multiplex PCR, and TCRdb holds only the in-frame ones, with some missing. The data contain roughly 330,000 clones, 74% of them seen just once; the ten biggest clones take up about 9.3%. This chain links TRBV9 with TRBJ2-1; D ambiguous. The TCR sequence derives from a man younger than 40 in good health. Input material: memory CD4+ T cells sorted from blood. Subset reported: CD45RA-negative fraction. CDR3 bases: TGTGCCAGCAGCGTAGTCCTCGACGGTGAGCAGTTCTTC. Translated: CASSVVLDGEQFF. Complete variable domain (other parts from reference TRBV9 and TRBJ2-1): DSGVTQTPKHLITATGQRVTLRCSPRSGDLSVYWYQQSLDQGLQFLIQYYNGEERAKGNILERFSAQQFPDLHSELNLSSLELGDSALYFCASSVVLDGEQFFGPGTRLTVL.